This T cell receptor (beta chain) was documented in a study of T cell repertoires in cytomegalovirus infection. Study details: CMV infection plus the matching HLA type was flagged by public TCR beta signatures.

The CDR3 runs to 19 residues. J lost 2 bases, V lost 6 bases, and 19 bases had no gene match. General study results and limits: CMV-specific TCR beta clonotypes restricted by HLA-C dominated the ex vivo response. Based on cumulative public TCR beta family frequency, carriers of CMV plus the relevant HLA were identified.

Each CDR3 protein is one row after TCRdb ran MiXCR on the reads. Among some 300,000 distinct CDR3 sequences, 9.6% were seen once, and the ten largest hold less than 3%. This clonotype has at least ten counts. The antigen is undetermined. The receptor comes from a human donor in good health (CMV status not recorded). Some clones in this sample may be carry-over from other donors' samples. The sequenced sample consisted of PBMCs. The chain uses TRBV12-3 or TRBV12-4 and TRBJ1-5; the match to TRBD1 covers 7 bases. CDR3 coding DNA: TGTGCCAGCAGCCCGAGATTCAGGGGGATTCCGGGAGGCAATCAGCCCCAGCATTTT. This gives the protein CASSPRFRGIPGGNQPQHF.